Sequencing of this TCR beta chain was carried out in a study of molecular identifiers for immune sequencing clone quantification. Study-wide findings and caveats: Under 1% of molecules in naive cells, but over 98% of effector molecules, belonged to clones above 20 RNA copies.

One entry per CDR3 protein results from TCRdb running MiXCR on the PCR reads. The sample holds 460,000 or so distinct CDR3 sequences, about 20% seen once. The CDR3 has 15 amino acids. J lost 0 bases, V lost 1 base, and 2 bases had no gene match. CDR1 and CDR2 from the germline V gene are DFQATT and SNEGSKA (reference sequence). Note on this clonotype: Its antigen remains unknown.

This TCR derives from a human donor in good health. Some libraries in this study had Jurkat cell RNA spiked in. Sequencing was performed on naive CD8+ T cells from blood, with Jurkat cell RNA spiked in. Sample subset: FACS-sorted CD8+CD4-CCR7+CD45RA+ naive T cells. J is TRBJ2-7 and V is TRBV20-1; TRBD2 matches at 11 bases. CDR3: CSARGGLAGSYEQYF. As DNA, the CDR3 is TGCAGTGCTAGAGGAGGACTAGCGGGCTCCTACGAGCAGTACTTC.